This TCR beta chain was captured in a study of beta chain features in type 1 diabetes. Study results and limitations: There was a moderate but significant shortening of TCRB CDR3s in all four CD4+ subsets of Type 1 diabetes patients.

Sampling consisted of one heparinised blood draw per donor, averaging about 110 mL. In all sorted populations, purity surpassed 95%. The CDR3 runs to 14 residues. V was pared by 3 bases and J by 1 base, with 6 bases between. From germline, CDR1 is SSHAT and CDR2 FNYEAQ (reference sequence). The sequenced template was cDNA made from the entire isolated RNA. The assay was immunoSEQ multiplex PCR, and TCRdb's table has in-frame clones only and misses some. The sample consists of around 240,000 clones, roughly 16% of them appearing once. A note on this clone: Its antigen remains unknown.

This TCR was sampled from a young man with type 1 diabetes. Sequencing used naive CD4+ T cells from blood. V gene TRBV7-7 combines with J gene TRBJ2-2; TRBD1 is a possible D gene (6 bases). CDR3 protein: CASSLGQNTGELFF. CDR3 in DNA: TGTGCCAGCAGCTTGGGACAGAACACCGGGGAGCTGTTTTTT.